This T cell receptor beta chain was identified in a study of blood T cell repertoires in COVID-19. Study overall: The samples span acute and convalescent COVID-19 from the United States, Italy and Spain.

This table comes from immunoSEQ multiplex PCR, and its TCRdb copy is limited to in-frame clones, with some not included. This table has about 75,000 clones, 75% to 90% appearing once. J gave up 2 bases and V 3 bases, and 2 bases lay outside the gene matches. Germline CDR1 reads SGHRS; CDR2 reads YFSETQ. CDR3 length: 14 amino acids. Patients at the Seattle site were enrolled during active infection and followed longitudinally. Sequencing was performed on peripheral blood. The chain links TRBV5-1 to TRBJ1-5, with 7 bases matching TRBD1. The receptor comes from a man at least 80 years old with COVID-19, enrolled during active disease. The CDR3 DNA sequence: TGCGCCAGCAGCTACGGGACAGGCAATCAGCCCCAGCATTTT. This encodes CASSYGTGNQPQHF. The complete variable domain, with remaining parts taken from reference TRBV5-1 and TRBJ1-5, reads KAGVTQTPRYLIKTRGQQVTLSCSPISGHRSVSWYQQTPGQGLQFLFEYFSETQRNKGNFPGRFSGRQFSNSRSEMNVSTLELGDSALYLCASSYGTGNQPQHFGDGTRLSIL.